This is a list of T cell receptor beta chains from one sample in a study of T cell responses to AZD1222 COVID-19 vaccine. Sequencing was performed with immunoSEQ multiplex PCR; in TCRdb, only in-frame clones are kept and a portion is missing. Of roughly 96,000 clones detected, 70% to 90% appear once; the ten largest clones hold around an eighth. The specimen was peripheral blood, collected 28 days after the second AZD1222 dose. The origin of the receptors is an adult who received the AZD1222 COVID-19 vaccine. Both conserved end residues are part of each CDR3. Fields, in order: clone size, J gene, V gene, D gene, CDR3 DNA, CDR3 protein. The D gene is left open where the match is weak. Expanded clones are given a class, and other clones once, few, many or no size at all.

NA TRBJ2-5 TRBV3-1/TRBV3-2 NA TGTGCCAGCAGCCAAGAACCCGGCCAAGAGACCCAGTACTTC CASSQEPGQETQYF
NA TRBJ2-7 TRBV5-5 TRBD2 TGTGCCAGCATCACTCGGGGGGACGAGCAGTACTTC CASITRGDEQYF
NA TRBJ2-2 TRBV11-2 NA TGTGCCAGCAGCTTAAATGACGGCAACACCGGGGAGCTGTTTTTT CASSLNDGNTGELFF
NA TRBJ1-2 TRBV6-2/TRBV6-3 TRBD1 TGTGCCAGCAGCGACGTCGACAGGGACTATGGCTACACCTTC CASSDVDRDYGYTF
NA TRBJ2-5 TRBV11-3 NA TGTGCCAGCAGCCCCACCGGGGGCCGGGAGACCCAGTACTTC CASSPTGGRETQYF
NA TRBJ1-3 TRBV7-3 NA TGTGCCAGCAGCTTAACGGGAGGACAGAGGGGACCCATATATTTT CASSLTGGQRGPIYF
NA TRBJ1-5 TRBV18 TRBD1 TGTGCCAGCTCGCGCCAGGGGGCTGGGCAGCCCCAGCATTTT CASSRQGAGQPQHF
NA TRBJ2-1 TRBV24-1 TRBD2 TGTGCCACCAGTGCGGGAGGGCTGCACAATGAGCAGTTCTTC CATSAGGLHNEQFF
NA TRBJ1-5 TRBV30 NA TGTGCCTGGAGTGTAGGGACTTATAGCAATCAGCCCCAGCATTTT CAWSVGTYSNQPQHF
NA TRBJ1-6 TRBV6-8 NA TGTGCCAGCCGATTCTATAATTCACCCCTCCACTTT CASRFYNSPLHF
few TRBJ2-7 TRBV27 TRBD1 TGTGCCAGCAGTGCATCCCCGACAGGGATCCTCAGCGAGCAGTACTTC CASSASPTGILSEQYF
NA TRBJ1-1 TRBV25-1 NA TGTGCCAGCAGAGGACGGGGTGACACTGAAGCTTTCTTT CASRGRGDTEAFF
NA TRBJ1-2 TRBV4-3 TRBD1 TGCGCCAGCAGCCAAGACGGAGGGGGACAGAGCTATGGCTACACCTTC CASSQDGGGQSYGYTF
NA TRBJ2-1 TRBV7-3 NA TGTGCCAGCAGCTTAGGTTTGGCTGGCGAGCAGTTCTTC CASSLGLAGEQFF
NA TRBJ2-7 TRBV5-1 NA TGCGCCAGCAGCTTGGGGTCAGGGGCGGACGAGCAGTACTTC CASSLGSGADEQYF
NA TRBJ1-6 TRBV5-6 NA TGTGCCAGCAGCTTGATGACAGCACCAAATTATAATTCACCCCTCCACTTT CASSLMTAPNYNSPLHF
NA TRBJ2-1 TRBV9 NA TGTGCCAGCAGCCTTACAGTGTTCTCCTACAATGAGCAGTTCTTC CASSLTVFSYNEQFF
NA TRBJ2-7 TRBV19 NA TGTGCCAGTAGTAGATTGGGTTACGAGCAGTACTTC CASSRLGYEQYF
NA TRBJ2-3 TRBV19 NA TGTGCCAGTAGTATTCTAGCCGATACGCAGTATTTT CASSILADTQYF
NA TRBJ2-5 TRBV7-2 NA TGTGCCAGCAGCCTTGTCGGGGCCCACCAAGAGACCCAGTACTTC CASSLVGAHQETQYF
NA TRBJ2-3 TRBV11-3 NA TGTGCCAGCAGCGTCATAGCGGGCACAGATACGCAGTATTTT CASSVIAGTDTQYF
NA TRBJ1-1 TRBV30 NA TGTGCCTGGTCTCTTGGGCAGGGGAGAGTGGCTTTCTTT CAWSLGQGRVAFF